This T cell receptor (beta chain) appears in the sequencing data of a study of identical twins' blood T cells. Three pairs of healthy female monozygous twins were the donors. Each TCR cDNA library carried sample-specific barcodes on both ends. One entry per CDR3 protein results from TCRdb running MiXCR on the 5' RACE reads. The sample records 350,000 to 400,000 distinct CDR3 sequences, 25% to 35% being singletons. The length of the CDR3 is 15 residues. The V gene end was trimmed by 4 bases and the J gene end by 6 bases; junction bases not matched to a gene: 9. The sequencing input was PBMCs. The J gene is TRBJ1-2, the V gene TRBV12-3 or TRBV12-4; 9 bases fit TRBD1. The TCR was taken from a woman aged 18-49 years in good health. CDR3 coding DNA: TGTGCCAGCAGTTCCCGGGACAGGGTAGTAAATGGCTACACCTTC. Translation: CASSSRDRVVNGYTF.